This T cell receptor (beta chain) appears in the sequencing data of a study of radiotherapy plus CTLA-4 blockade in lung cancer. Study overall: There were objective responses in 18% of patients, and approximately 30% had disease control.

Points from the study as a whole: Radiotherapy with ipilimumab was followed by blood expansion of tumor-derived clones. Early blood T cell clone changes and increased post-radiation serum interferon-beta were reportedly the strongest response predictors.

Those patients who had chemo-refractory metastatic non-small-cell lung cancer were given focal radiation along with CTLA-4 blockade through ipilimumab. Trimming took off 5 bases at V and 0 bases at J, with 8 bases between the two ends. The CDR3 runs to 14 residues. Germline V gene sequence: CDR1 SEHNR, CDR2 FQNEAQ (reference sequence). Only in-frame clones appear in the TCRdb table, and some are missing; sequencing was by immunoSEQ multiplex PCR. The table records some 32,000 clones, roughly 70% of them present only once. With respect to this clone: Its antigen remains unknown.

Sequenced here: peripheral blood, sampled from a patient treated with radiotherapy plus ipilimumab. The chain couples TRBV7-9 to TRBJ2-1; D unclear. This clonotype was sampled from a human donor with non-small cell lung cancer who had stable disease on radiotherapy plus ipilimumab. The CDR3 region is CASSPSSSYNEQFF. The CDR3 DNA reads as TGTGCCAGCAGCCCCTCGAGCTCCTACAATGAGCAGTTCTTC.